This TCR beta chain originates from a study of regulatory T cells in long-lasting Graves disease. This sample's time point: persistent/refractory GD, antithyroid drugs over 5 years with positive TRAb. PBMC-derived RNA was used for the TCR library. Study-wide findings and caveats: It is possible that accuracy was reduced by the small size of the sample. Persistent Graves' patients showed a TCR diversity that was lower than that of newly diagnosed ones.

Of note for this clonotype: No antigen is known for it.

iRepertoire HTBI primers and Arm-PCR of CDR3 regions built TCR beta libraries. One entry per CDR3 protein, called by TCRdb with MiXCR from the multiplex PCR reads. The repertoire consists of roughly 450,000 distinct CDR3 sequences, with around 20% occurring once and the leading ten covering roughly 8%. This clonotype originated in a female donor with Graves disease. Sequenced material: peripheral blood mononuclear cells (PBMCs), taken when the disease was refractory, from a patient treated with antithyroid drugs.

The CDR3: CASSILVRKGEGADQPQHF. As DNA, the CDR3 is TGTGCCAGTAGTATCCTCGTTCGTAAGGGAGAAGGAGCAGATCAGCCCCAGCATTTT. The chain uses TRBV19 and TRBJ1-5; D remains unclear. Looked up from germline, CDR1 is LNHDA and CDR2 is SQIVND (reference sequence). This CDR3 spans 19 amino acids. Trimming removed 3 bases at V and 5 bases at J, with 26 bases between.